What follows is one TCR beta chain and its context. What it recognizes is unknown. The data derive from a study of T cell responses to AZD1222 COVID-19 vaccine. The study's findings and limits: Unmutated variant regions are reportedly targeted by nearly half of spike-specific TCRs. At baseline, seropositivity was found in only six or seven AZD1222 recipients. CD4 TCRs covered the whole spike, strongest at regions 160-218 and 743-854. There were mostly white British donors and more females than males, and clonal diversity was possibly underestimated.

Here immunoSEQ multiplex PCR was the method, and the copy in TCRdb shows in-frame clones only, minus some. The repertoire consists of about 84,000 clones, with about 85% occurring once and the leading ten covering approximately 1.6%. Per the germline V gene, CDR1 is LNHDA and CDR2 is SQIVND (reference sequence). V trimming: 3 bases; J trimming: 8 bases; junction bases outside the gene matches: 6. The CDR3 loop spans 13 amino acids. This receptor was taken from an adult in good health. The rearrangement uses TRBV19 and TRBJ1-1; the match to TRBD1 covers 7 bases. Source: peripheral blood, taken on day 0 of AZD1222 vaccination. The CDR3 spells CASSIGGQVEAFF. The CDR3 DNA follows: TGTGCCAGTAGTATTGGTGGACAGGTAGAAGCTTTCTTT.